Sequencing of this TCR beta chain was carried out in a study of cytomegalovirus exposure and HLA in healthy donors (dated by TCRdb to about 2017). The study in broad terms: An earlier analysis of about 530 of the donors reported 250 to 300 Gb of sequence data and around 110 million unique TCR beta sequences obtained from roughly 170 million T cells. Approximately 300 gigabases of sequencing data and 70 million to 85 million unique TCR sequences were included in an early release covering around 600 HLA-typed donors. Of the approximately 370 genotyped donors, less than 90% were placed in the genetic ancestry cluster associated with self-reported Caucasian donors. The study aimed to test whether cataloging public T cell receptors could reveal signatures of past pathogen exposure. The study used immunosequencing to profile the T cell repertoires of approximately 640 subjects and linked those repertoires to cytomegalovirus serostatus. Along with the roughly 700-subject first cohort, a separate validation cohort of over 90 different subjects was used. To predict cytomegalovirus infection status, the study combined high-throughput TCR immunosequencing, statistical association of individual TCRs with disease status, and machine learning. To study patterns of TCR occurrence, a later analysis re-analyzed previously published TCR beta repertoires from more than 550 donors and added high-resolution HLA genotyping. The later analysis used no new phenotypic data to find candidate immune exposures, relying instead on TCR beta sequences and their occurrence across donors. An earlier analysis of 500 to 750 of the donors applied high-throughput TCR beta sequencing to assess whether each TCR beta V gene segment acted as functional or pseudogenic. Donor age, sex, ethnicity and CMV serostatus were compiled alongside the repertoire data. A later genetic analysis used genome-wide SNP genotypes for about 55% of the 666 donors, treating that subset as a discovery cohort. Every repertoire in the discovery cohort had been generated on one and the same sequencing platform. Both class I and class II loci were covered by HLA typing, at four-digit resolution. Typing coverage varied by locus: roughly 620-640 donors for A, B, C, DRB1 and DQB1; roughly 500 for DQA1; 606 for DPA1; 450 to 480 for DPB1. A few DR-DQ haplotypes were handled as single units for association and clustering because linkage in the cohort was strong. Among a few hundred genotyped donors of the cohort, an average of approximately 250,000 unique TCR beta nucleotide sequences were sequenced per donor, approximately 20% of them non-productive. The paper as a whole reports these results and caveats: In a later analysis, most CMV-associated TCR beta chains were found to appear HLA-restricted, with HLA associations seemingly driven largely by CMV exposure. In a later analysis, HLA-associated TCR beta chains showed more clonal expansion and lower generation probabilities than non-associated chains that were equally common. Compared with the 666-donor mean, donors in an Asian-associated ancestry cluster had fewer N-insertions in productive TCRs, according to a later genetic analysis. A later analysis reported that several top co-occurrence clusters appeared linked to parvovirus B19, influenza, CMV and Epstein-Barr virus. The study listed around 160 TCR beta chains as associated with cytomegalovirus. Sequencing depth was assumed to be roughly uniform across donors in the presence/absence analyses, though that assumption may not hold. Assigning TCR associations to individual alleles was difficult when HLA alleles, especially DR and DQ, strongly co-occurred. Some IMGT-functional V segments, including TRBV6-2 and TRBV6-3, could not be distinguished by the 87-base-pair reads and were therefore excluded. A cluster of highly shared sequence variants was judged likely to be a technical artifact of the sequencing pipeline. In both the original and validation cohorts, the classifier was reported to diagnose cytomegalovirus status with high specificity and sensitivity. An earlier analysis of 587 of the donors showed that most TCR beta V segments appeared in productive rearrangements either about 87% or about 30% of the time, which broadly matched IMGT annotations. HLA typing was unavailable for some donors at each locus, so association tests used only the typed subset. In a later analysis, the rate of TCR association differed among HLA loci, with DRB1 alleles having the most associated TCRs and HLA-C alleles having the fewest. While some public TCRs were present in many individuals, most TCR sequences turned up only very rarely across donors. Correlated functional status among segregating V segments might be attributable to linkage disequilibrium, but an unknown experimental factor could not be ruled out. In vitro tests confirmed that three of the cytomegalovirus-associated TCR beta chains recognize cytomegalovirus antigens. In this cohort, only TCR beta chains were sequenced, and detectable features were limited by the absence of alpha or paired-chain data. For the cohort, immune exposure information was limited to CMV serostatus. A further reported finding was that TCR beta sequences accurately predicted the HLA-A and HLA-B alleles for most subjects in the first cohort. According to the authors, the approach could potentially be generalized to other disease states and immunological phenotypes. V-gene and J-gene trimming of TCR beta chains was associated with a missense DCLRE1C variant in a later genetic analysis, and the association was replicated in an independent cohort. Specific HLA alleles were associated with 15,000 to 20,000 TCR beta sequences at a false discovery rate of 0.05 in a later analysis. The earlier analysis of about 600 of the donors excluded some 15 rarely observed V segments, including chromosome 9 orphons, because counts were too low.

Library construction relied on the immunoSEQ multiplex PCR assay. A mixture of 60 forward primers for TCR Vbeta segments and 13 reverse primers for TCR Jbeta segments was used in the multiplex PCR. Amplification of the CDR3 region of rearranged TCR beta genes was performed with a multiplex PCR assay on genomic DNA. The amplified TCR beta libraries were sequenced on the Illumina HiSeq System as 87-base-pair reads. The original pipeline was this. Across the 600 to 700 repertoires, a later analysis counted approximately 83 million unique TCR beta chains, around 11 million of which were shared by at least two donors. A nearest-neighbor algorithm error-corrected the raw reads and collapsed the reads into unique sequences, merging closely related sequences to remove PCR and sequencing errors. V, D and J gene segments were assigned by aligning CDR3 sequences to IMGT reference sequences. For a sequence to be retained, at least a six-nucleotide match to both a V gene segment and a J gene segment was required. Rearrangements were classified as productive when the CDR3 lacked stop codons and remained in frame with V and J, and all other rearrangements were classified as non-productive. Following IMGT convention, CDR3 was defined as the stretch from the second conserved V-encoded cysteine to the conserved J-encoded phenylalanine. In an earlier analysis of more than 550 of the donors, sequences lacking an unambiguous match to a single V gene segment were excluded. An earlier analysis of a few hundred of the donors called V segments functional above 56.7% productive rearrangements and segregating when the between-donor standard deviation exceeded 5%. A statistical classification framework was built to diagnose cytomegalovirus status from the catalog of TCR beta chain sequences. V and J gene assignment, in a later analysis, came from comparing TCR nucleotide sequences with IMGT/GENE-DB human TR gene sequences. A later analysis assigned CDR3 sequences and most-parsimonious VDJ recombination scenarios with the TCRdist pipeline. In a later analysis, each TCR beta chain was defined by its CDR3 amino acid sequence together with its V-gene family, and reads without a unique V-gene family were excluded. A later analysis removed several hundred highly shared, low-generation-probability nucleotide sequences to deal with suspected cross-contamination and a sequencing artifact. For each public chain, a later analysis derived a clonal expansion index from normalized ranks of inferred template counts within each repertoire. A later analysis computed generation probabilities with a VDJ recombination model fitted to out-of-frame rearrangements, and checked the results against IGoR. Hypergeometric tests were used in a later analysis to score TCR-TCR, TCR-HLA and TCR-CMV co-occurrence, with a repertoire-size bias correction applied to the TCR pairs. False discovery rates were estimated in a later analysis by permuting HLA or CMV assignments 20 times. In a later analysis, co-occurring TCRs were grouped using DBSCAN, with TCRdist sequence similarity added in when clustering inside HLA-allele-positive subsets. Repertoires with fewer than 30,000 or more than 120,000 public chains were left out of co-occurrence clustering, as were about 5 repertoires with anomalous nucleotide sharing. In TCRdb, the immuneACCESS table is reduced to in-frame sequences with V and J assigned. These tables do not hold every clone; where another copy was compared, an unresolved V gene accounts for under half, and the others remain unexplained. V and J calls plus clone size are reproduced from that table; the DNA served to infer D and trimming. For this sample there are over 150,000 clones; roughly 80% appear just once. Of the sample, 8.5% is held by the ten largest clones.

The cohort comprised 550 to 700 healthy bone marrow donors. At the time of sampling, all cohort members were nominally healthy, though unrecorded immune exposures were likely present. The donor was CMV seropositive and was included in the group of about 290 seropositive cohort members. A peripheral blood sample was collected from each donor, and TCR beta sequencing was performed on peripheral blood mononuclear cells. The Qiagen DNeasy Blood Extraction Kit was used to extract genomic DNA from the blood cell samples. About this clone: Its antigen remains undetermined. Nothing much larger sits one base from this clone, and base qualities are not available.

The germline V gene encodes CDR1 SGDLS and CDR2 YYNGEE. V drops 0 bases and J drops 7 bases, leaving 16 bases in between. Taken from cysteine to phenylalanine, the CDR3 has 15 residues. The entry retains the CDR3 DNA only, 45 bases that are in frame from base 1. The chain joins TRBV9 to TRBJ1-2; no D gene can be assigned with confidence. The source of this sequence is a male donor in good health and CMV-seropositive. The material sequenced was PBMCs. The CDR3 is CASSVGVQSTRGYTF. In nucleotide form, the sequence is TGTGCCAGCAGCGTAGGGGTACAGAGCACCCGTGGCTACACCTTC.